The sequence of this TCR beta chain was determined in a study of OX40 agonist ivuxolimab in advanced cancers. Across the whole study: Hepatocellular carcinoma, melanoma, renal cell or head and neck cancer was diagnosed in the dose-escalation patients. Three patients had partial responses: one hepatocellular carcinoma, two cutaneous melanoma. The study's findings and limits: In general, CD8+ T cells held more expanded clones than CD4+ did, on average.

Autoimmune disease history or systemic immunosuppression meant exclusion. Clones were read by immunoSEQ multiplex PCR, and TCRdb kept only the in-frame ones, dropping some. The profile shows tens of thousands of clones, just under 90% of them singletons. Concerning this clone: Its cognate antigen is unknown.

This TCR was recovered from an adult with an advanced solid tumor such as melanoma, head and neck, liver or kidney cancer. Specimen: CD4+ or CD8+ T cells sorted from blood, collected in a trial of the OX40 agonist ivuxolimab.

CDR3 bases: TGTGCCAGCAGCTACCGGACACCGGGTTCCGAGCAGTACTTC. This encodes CASSYRTPGSEQYF. The rearrangement uses TRBV5-5 and TRBJ2-7, with a possible D match to TRBD1 (5 bases). Trimming cost V 3 bases and J 6 bases, with 16 bases left between them. Germline V gene data show CDR1 as SGHKS and CDR2 as YYEKEE (reference sequence). CDR3 length equals 14 residues.